This TCR beta chain was sequenced during a study of shared clonotypes between healthy human individuals. Details on this clone: Its antigen is still unknown.

Whole-study results and caveats: Non-shared clonotypes displayed generation probabilities falling below those of clonotypes present in all four donors.

With V trimmed by 4 bases and J by 5 bases, 4 bases remained unmatched. Germline V lookup: CDR1 MNHEY, CDR2 SVGAGI. This CDR3 is built from 13 residues. Genomic DNA belonging to each subset was distributed in equal measure over several immunoSEQ plates. Clones were sequenced by immunoSEQ multiplex PCR, and TCRdb holds only the in-frame ones, with some missing. In the table there are 2 million to 2.5 million clones, around 95% of which are singletons. The material sequenced was naive CD4+ T cells sorted from blood. Subset of the sample: CD45RA+ positively selected. This chain links TRBV6-5 with TRBJ1-2; 7 bases are a match to TRBD1. The receptor comes from a man between 18 and 29 years old in good health. The CDR3 DNA reads as TGTGCCAGCAGTTTCGGGACAGCGTATGGCTACACCTTC. This codes for CASSFGTAYGYTF.